One sample yielded the 5 T cell receptor beta chains listed below, sequenced in a study of CD8 T cells in ankylosing spondylitis. The antigens these receptors bind are not known. Findings and caveats of the study: Blood of patients with ankylosing spondylitis appeared to be characterized by a TCR beta motif of several highly homologous variants.

Via MiXCR, TCRdb re-called the 5' RACE reads, giving one row per CDR3 protein. The sample contains 450,000 or so distinct CDR3 sequences, 25% to 30% of which appear only once. Specimen: blood, either unsorted or a sorted T cell fraction (not recorded which). These receptors were collected from a male donor with ankylosing spondylitis.

DNA for the CDR3: TGTGCCAGTAAGGTGCCGGGACCCACAGATACGCAGTATTTT. Translated: CASKVPGPTDTQYF. The chain carries TRBV19 and TRBJ2-3; D may correspond to TRBD1 or TRBD2 (5 bases each). Germline V CDR1 and CDR2: LNHDA, SQIVND (reference sequence). The CDR3 consists of 14 residues. V was trimmed by 7 bases and J by 2 bases, leaving 13 bases between them.

This sequence joins TRBV11-2 and TRBJ2-2, with D hard to call. Trimming cost V 0 bases and J 4 bases, with 9 bases left between them. The CDR3 loop spans 15 amino acids. Germline loops: CDR1 SGHAT, CDR2 FQNNGV. The CDR3 protein is CASSLEGVGTGELFF. DNA for the CDR3: TGTGCCAGCAGCTTAGAGGGCGTGGGCACCGGGGAGCTGTTTTTT.

In this sample, this clonotype turned up a few times. The chain has TRBV11-1 and TRBJ2-5; 9 bases are a match to TRBD2. Trimming took 2 bases from V and 3 from J; bases not matched to a gene: 13. Germline CDR1 is SGHAT and CDR2 is FQDESV (reference sequence). This CDR3 has 18 residues. CDR3 protein: CASSLIGVLAGTEETQYF. CDR3 sequence (DNA): TGTGCCAGCAGCTTAATAGGTGTTCTAGCGGGGACCGAAGAGACCCAGTACTTC.

This chain links TRBV5-1 with TRBJ2-3; the D gene is possibly TRBD1 (5 bases). V lost 2 bases and J 5 bases, leaving 12 bases between the germline ends. Germline CDR1 is SGHRS and CDR2 is YFSETQ. This CDR3 is built from 14 residues. The CDR3 sequence is CASSFGPGQDTQYF. The CDR3 nucleotides read TGCGCCAGCAGCTTCGGACCAGGGCAAGATACGCAGTATTTT.

A few counts support this clonotype. The chain's CDR3 is CASSHFEGIRYNEQFF. The CDR3 coding sequence is TGTGCCAGCAGCCATTTTGAAGGGATACGCTACAATGAGCAGTTCTTC. The rearrangement links TRBV3-1 to TRBJ2-1; no clear D gene. Trimming removed 3 bases from V and 3 bases from J, with 15 bases in between. In germline, CDR1 is LGHDT, CDR2 YNNKEL (reference sequence). The CDR3 consists of 16 residues.